This entry lists 32 T cell receptor beta chains sequenced from one sample in a study of siplizumab effects on memory and regulatory T cells. This table comes from immunoSEQ multiplex PCR, and its TCRdb copy is limited to in-frame clones, with some not included. Here the sample spans about 100,000 clones, over 90% being singletons. The sequencing input was non-Treg CD4+ T cells sorted from blood. These receptors were taken from a human donor in good health.

The chain combines TRBV2 with TRBJ2-7, with no clear D. CDR1 SNHLY and CDR2 FYNNEI come from the germline V gene. V was shortened by 8 bases and J by 7 bases, with 21 bases between the two germline ends. CDR3 size: 14 residues. CDR3 amino acids: CASSKKADPSEQYF. CDR3 coding DNA: TGTGCCAGCTCAAAGAAGGCGGACCCATCGGAGCAGTACTTC.

CDR3 DNA: TGTGCCAGCAGCTTGAACCTGGACTTCTCCTACGAGCAGTACTTC. Translating gives CASSLNLDFSYEQYF. This chain uses TRBV5-5 with TRBJ2-7; tentative D call: TRBD2 (5 bases). Germline-derived CDR1 and CDR2 are SGHKS and YYEKEE (reference sequence). The CDR3 runs to 15 residues. V was clipped by 1 base and J by 0 bases, with 11 bases between them.

V usage is TRBV5-1 and J usage is TRBJ1-3, with 7 bases lining up with TRBD1. The CDR3 is 16 amino acids. V shed 4 bases, J shed 3 bases, and the junction held 10 bases outside the gene matches. Germline CDR1 reads SGHRS; CDR2 reads YFSETQ. CDR3 DNA: TGCGCCAGCAGCCCAGGCAGACAGGGAAATGGAAACACCATATATTTT. Encoded protein: CASSPGRQGNGNTIYF.

The sample holds one count of this clone. The chain combines TRBV19 with TRBJ2-1; D may match TRBD1 or TRBD2 (5 bases each). V was clipped by 0 bases and J by 12 bases, with 15 bases between them. The CDR3 is made up of 14 amino acids. Germline CDR1 is LNHDA and CDR2 is SQIVND (reference sequence). CDR3 sequence (DNA): TGTGCCAGTAGTATAGATGGGACCCTGGCGCCGCAGTTCTTC. As protein: CASSIDGTLAPQFF.

V usage is TRBV4-1 and J usage is TRBJ1-5; D not resolved. CDR1 is MGHRA and CDR2 is YSYEKL in the germline V gene. There are 15 residues in the CDR3. V lost 0 bases and J lost 7, with 13 bases in between. CDR3 nucleotides: TGCGCCAGCAGCCAAGATCAAGGAATCTGGCAGCCCCAGCATTTT. It yields the protein CASSQDQGIWQPQHF.

This clone was seen once. The CDR3 is CASSKADPPGQARDEQYF. CDR3 DNA: TGTGCCAGCAGCAAAGCGGACCCCCCCGGACAGGCAAGGGACGAGCAGTACTTC. The V call is TRBV21-1, the J call TRBJ2-7; TRBD1 is taken as the D call from the table, unchecked against the DNA. TRBV21-1 is given as a pseudogene. There are 18 residues in the CDR3.

The genes are TRBV25-1 and TRBJ2-1; D unclear. Trimming removed 4 bases from V and 6 bases from J, with 10 bases in between. The germline V gene has CDR1 MGHDK and CDR2 SYGVNS. CDR3 size: 13 residues. CDR3 amino acids: CASSVGRSNEQFF. The CDR3 DNA reads TGTGCCAGCAGTGTAGGTAGGAGCAATGAGCAGTTCTTC.

The chain combines TRBV5-4 with TRBJ1-1; tentatively, D is TRBD1 (6 bases). Trimming took off 5 bases at V and 1 base at J, with 18 bases between the two ends. The CDR3 runs to 16 residues. CDR1 SGHNT and CDR2 YYREEE come from the germline V gene (reference sequence). The CDR3 DNA reads as TGTGCCAGCAGAAGAGGACAGAGGATTCGGAACACTGAAGCTTTCTTT. Protein sequence: CASRRGQRIRNTEAFF.

V gene TRBV11-2 combines with J gene TRBJ1-3; no reliable D call. Germline V gives CDR1 SGHAT, CDR2 FQNNGV. The CDR3 spans 13 residues. The ends were cut back, 7 bases at V and 8 bases at J, with 15 bases in the middle. The CDR3 nucleotides are TGTGCCAGCACCCTACCGTCGGTACACACCATATATTTT. Its protein product is CASTLPSVHTIYF. Looking up the rest from reference TRBV11-2 and TRBJ1-3 gives the full variable domain: EAGVAQSPRYKIIEKRQSVAFWCNPISGHATLYWYQQILGQGPKLLIQFQNNGVVDDSQLPKDRFSAERLKGVDSTLKIQPAKLEDSAVYLCASTLPSVHTIYFGEGSWLTVV.

The CDR3 loop is CASRGGSVPYNEQFF. In nucleotides, the CDR3 is TGTGCCAGCCGAGGAGGGAGTGTCCCCTACAATGAGCAGTTCTTC. The chain couples TRBV5-6 to TRBJ2-1; perhaps TRBD2 as D (6 bases). Trimming took 7 bases from V and 2 from J, leaving 16 bases between them. The germline gives CDR1 SGHDT, CDR2 YYEEEE. CDR3 length: 15 amino acids.

J is TRBJ2-2 and V is TRBV5-1; no clear D gene. V dropped 4 bases and J dropped 4 bases, with 8 bases sitting between them. The CDR3 has 13 residues. Per germline, CDR1 SGHRS and CDR2 YFSETQ. The CDR3 loop reads CASSVIATGELFF. In DNA, the CDR3 is TGCGCCAGCAGCGTGATTGCCACCGGGGAGCTGTTTTTT.

The chain uses TRBV9 and TRBJ2-3; tentative D call: TRBD2 (6 bases). The CDR3 is 15 amino acids. Per germline, CDR1 SGDLS and CDR2 YYNGEE. V lost 4 bases and J lost 0, with 12 bases in between. The CDR3 coding sequence is TGTGCCAGCAGCCGATCGGGACTGAGCACAGATACGCAGTATTTT. Amino acid sequence: CASSRSGLSTDTQYF.

This clone was counted once. The V and J genes are TRBV9 and TRBJ2-1; D ambiguous. Per germline, CDR1 SGDLS and CDR2 YYNGEE. The CDR3 covers 15 residues. V shed 1 base and J shed 5 bases, with 13 bases lying between them. Here the CDR3 DNA reads TGTGCCAGCAGCGTAACTCGGACCCCCAACAATGAGCAGTTCTTC. Residues: CASSVTRTPNNEQFF.

V and J are TRBV20-1 and TRBJ1-6, with a possible D match to TRBD1 (5 bases). CDR3 size: 11 residues. V lost 5 bases, J lost 14 bases, and 13 bases lay in between. The germline gives CDR1 DFQATT, CDR2 SNEGSKA (reference sequence). CDR3 bases: TGCAGTGCTGGGGGTGGGACGGCCCTCCACTTT. Its protein is CSAGGGTALHF.

V gene TRBV19 combines with J gene TRBJ2-1; D not certain. V was clipped by 3 bases and J by 6 bases, with 24 bases between them. The CDR3 extends over 18 amino acids. Per germline, CDR1 LNHDA and CDR2 SQIVND (reference sequence). CDR3 amino acids: CASSILGVGRNVANEQFF. In nucleotides, the CDR3 is TGTGCCAGTAGTATCCTCGGAGTTGGGCGGAACGTCGCCAATGAGCAGTTCTTC.

The J gene is TRBJ2-1, the V gene TRBV7-2, with D perhaps matching TRBD1 or TRBD2 (5 bases each). CDR3 length: 13 residues. V shed 1 base and J shed 15 bases, with 16 bases lying between them. Germline V gene data show CDR1 as SGHTA and CDR2 as FQGNSA. CDR3 coding DNA: TGTGCCAGCAGCTTAGGTTTCCGGGACCGGGGGTTCTTC. Translation: CASSLGFRDRGFF.

This chain links TRBV10-3 with TRBJ2-7; the match to TRBD2 covers 7 bases. CDR1 ENHRY and CDR2 SYGVKD come from the germline V gene. The CDR3 runs to 14 residues. The junction had 9 bases not matched to a gene; V was cut back by 8 bases and J by 2 bases. CDR3 region: CAIRLGGGAYEQYF. CDR3 sequence (DNA): TGTGCCATCCGGCTGGGGGGGGGAGCCTACGAGCAGTACTTC.

This clone was recorded only once. The chain combines TRBV15 with TRBJ2-7; the match to TRBD2 covers 14 bases. CDR1 is LNHNV, CDR2 YYDKDF, per germline (reference sequence). The CDR3 length is 19 residues. V was pared by 0 bases and J by 5 bases, with 12 bases of the junction left unmatched. DNA of the CDR3: TGTGCCACCAGCAGAGACCTAGGGACTAGCGGGAGAGTCACCGACGAGCAGTACTTC. Encoded protein: CATSRDLGTSGRVTDEQYF.

The rearrangement uses TRBV28 and TRBJ1-6; 8 bases match TRBD1. Germline V gene sequence: CDR1 MDHEN, CDR2 SYDVKM. Trimming cost V 5 bases and J 10 bases; bases outside gene matches: 10. This CDR3 contains 15 residues. The CDR3 coding sequence is TGTGCCAGCAGTCCACCTGGACAGGGAGCGTCACCCCTCCACTTT. Protein sequence: CASSPPGQGASPLHF.

V is TRBV30 and J is TRBJ2-6; D uncertain. Deletions cut 3 bases from V and 0 bases from J, with 3 bases between. Germline lookup yields CDR1 GTSNPN and CDR2 SVGIG (reference sequence). This CDR3 has 13 amino acids. Here the CDR3 DNA reads TGTGCCTGGAGCGCCTCTGGGGCCAACGTCCTGACTTTC. It codes for CAWSASGANVLTF.

The chain joins TRBV6-6 to TRBJ2-6, with a tentative D call TRBD1 (5 bases). This CDR3 spans 16 amino acids. V was shortened by 6 bases and J by 0 bases, with 12 bases between the two germline ends. Germline V gives CDR1 MNHNY, CDR2 SVGAGI (reference sequence). The CDR3 protein is CASSTTASSGANVLTF. In DNA form, the CDR3 reads TGTGCCAGCAGCACGACAGCGAGCTCTGGGGCCAACGTCCTGACTTTC.

This rearrangement joins TRBV29-1 to TRBJ2-5; D remains ambiguous. Germline loops: CDR1 SQVTM, CDR2 ANQGSEA. This CDR3 spans 12 amino acids. V was cut by 4 bases and J by 2 bases, with 8 bases left in between. CDR3 nucleotides: TGCAGCGTTGGGGATGTACAAGAGACCCAGTACTTC. This sequence encodes CSVGDVQETQYF.

The V call is TRBV5-1, the J call TRBJ2-1; no clear D gene. Per the germline V gene, CDR1 is SGHRS and CDR2 is YFSETQ. V lost 0 bases, J lost 10 bases, and 5 bases lay in between. The CDR3 spans 11 residues. The chain's CDR3 is CASSLDVEQFF. The CDR3 DNA reads as TGCGCCAGCAGCTTGGATGTGGAGCAGTTCTTC.

The J gene is TRBJ1-5, the V gene TRBV6-6; D may be TRBD1 (6 bases). The V gene lost 2 bases and the J gene lost 4 bases, with 9 bases spanning the gap. The CDR3 consists of 14 residues. Germline V gives CDR1 MNHNY, CDR2 SVGAGI (reference sequence). CDR3 amino acids: CASSYPQGNQPQHF. The CDR3 DNA reads as TGTGCCAGCAGTTACCCTCAGGGGAATCAGCCCCAGCATTTT.

The chain couples TRBV11-2 to TRBJ1-2; D possibly corresponds to TRBD1 (6 bases). Germline V CDR1 and CDR2: SGHAT, FQNNGV. The CDR3 totals 15 residues. Trimming removed 4 bases from V and 4 bases from J, with 16 bases in between. The CDR3 nucleotides read TGTGCCAGCAGCTCGTGGGATAGGGGGGTCTATGGCTACACCTTC. Its protein is CASSSWDRGVYGYTF. The entire variable domain, with the rest obtained from reference TRBV11-2 and TRBJ1-2, is as follows: EAGVAQSPRYKIIEKRQSVAFWCNPISGHATLYWYQQILGQGPKLLIQFQNNGVVDDSQLPKDRFSAERLKGVDSTLKIQPAKLEDSAVYLCASSSWDRGVYGYTFGSGTRLTVV.

This clone was seen a few times. This CDR3 is also generated by other DNA sequences in the sample. CDR3 DNA: TGCGCCAGCAGCCAAGATCGGGACAGTAATCAGCCCCAGCATTTT. The encoded protein is CASSQDRDSNQPQHF. The V and J genes are TRBV4-1 and TRBJ1-5; 7 bases line up with TRBD1. This CDR3 has 15 residues. With V trimmed by 0 bases and J by 4 bases, 3 bases remained unmatched. The germline V gene has CDR1 MGHRA and CDR2 YSYEKL.

The CDR3 DNA sequence: TGTGCCAGCAGCTCCTTGCGGAGCCCCTCTGGAAACACCATATATTTT. This encodes CASSSLRSPSGNTIYF. The chain combines TRBV7-8 with TRBJ1-3; unclear D gene. CDR1 and CDR2 (germline): SGHVS, FQNEAQ. V lost 4 bases, J lost 0 bases, and 13 bases lay in between. The CDR3 sequence is 16 residues long.

V and J are TRBV28 and TRBJ1-2; D not certain. V lost 5 bases and J lost 6, with 16 bases in between. The germline CDR1 and CDR2 sequences are MDHEN and SYDVKM. This CDR3 spans 14 amino acids. Here the CDR3 DNA reads TGTGCCAGCAGTATGACGGGAAGACCGCATGGCTACACCTTC. It specifies CASSMTGRPHGYTF.

The V gene is TRBV5-1, the J gene TRBJ2-1, with 8 bases lining up with TRBD2. Per the germline V gene, CDR1 is SGHRS and CDR2 is YFSETQ. The CDR3 extends over 16 amino acids. V dropped 4 bases and J dropped 1; count of bases not matched to a gene: 7. CDR3 protein: CASSREGKLSYNEQFF. The CDR3 nucleotides are TGCGCCAGCAGCCGGGAGGGGAAATTATCCTACAATGAGCAGTTCTTC.

As for this clone: Compared with germline, one end of the junction differs, possibly owing to a read error. The chain recombines TRBV7-7 with TRBJ2-1; TRBD1 or TRBD2 may be the D gene (5 bases each). This CDR3 spans 15 amino acids. Germline lookup yields CDR1 SSHAT and CDR2 FNYEAQ (reference sequence). Here the CDR3 DNA reads TGTGCTAGCAGCTTAGAAAGCGGATGGGGGAATGAGCAGTTCTTC. Its translation: CASSLESGWGNEQFF.

For the CDR3, the DNA is TGTGCCAGCAGGCTAGGTACTGGGACCCAGTACTTC. This sequence encodes CASRLGTGTQYF. The V call is TRBV27, the J call TRBJ2-5; no firm D call. Germline CDR1 MNHEY, CDR2 SMNVEV (reference sequence). V lost 6 bases to trimming and J lost 7 bases, with 12 bases between them. The CDR3 loop spans 12 amino acids.

The V call is TRBV10-3, the J call TRBJ2-1, with D hard to call. The V end was cut by 4 bases, the J end by 4 bases, with 8 bases between. CDR3 size: 13 residues. The germline CDR1 and CDR2 sequences are ENHRY and SYGVKD. Here the CDR3 DNA reads TGTGCCATCAGTGTGGAACGATACAATGAGCAGTTCTTC. Residues: CAISVERYNEQFF.